The 25 T cell receptor beta chains below were found in one sample sequenced in a study of blood T cells in healthy people across ages. Using a J-beta primer mix together with a sample-barcoded 5' primer, a second PCR was run for about 7 to 12 cycles. Each CDR3 protein gets one entry after TCRdb re-called the 5' RACE reads with MiXCR. The sample shows hundreds of thousands of distinct CDR3 sequences, around half of them seen only once. Material for sequencing was blood. These receptors all come from a woman in her sixties in good health.

In its sample, this clonotype was seen a few times. This sequence joins TRBV7-2 and TRBJ1-6, with D hard to call. The CDR3 consists of 11 residues. Germline V CDR1 and CDR2: SGHTA, FQGNSA. Deletions cut 5 bases from V and 15 bases from J, with 11 bases between. This CDR3 reads CASSRSSYLHF. Here the CDR3 DNA reads TGTGCCAGCAGCCGCTCAAGTTACCTCCACTTT.

This chain connects TRBV2 to TRBJ2-1; weak D call: TRBD1 (6 bases). V dropped 6 bases and J dropped 7 bases, with 10 bases sitting between them. CDR1 and CDR2 (germline): SNHLY, FYNNEI. The CDR3 extends over 12 amino acids. This CDR3 reads CASRADRNEQFF. CDR3 coding DNA: TGTGCCAGCAGGGCCGACAGGAATGAGCAGTTCTTC.

The rearrangement links TRBV24-1 to TRBJ2-1; TRBD1 agrees at 9 bases. Losses at the gene ends were 4 bases for V and 10 bases for J; bases not matched to a gene: 13. The CDR3 covers 16 residues. From germline, CDR1 is KGHDR and CDR2 SFDVKD. The CDR3 here is CATSDLGQGPSYEQFF. The CDR3, as DNA: TGTGCCACCAGTGACCTGGGACAGGGCCCCTCCTACGAGCAGTTCTTC.

The table lists this clonotype with many counts. J is TRBJ2-7 and V is TRBV10-3, with D tentatively TRBD2 (6 bases). The CDR3 extends over 11 amino acids. V was pared by 5 bases and J by 5 bases, with 7 bases between. CDR1 is ENHRY and CDR2 is SYGVKD in the germline V gene. The CDR3 loop is CAISPSDEQYF. The CDR3 coding sequence is TGTGCCATCAGTCCTAGCGACGAGCAGTACTTC.

This chain connects TRBV28 to TRBJ2-2; TRBD1 matches at 8 bases. The V and J ends lost 1 base and 6 bases, in that order; junction bases with no gene match: 7. Germline V gene data show CDR1 as MDHEN and CDR2 as SYDVKM. This CDR3 is built from 16 residues. Here the CDR3 DNA reads TGTGCCAGCAGTTTATCCGGACAGGGCCGGGCCGGGGAGCTGTTTTTT. Translating gives CASSLSGQGRAGELFF.

The chain uses TRBV6-2 or TRBV6-3 and TRBJ2-5, with 8 bases lining up with TRBD1. This CDR3 comprises 14 residues. V shed 6 bases and J 11 bases; nucleotides not matched to a gene: 14. Germline CDR1 is MNHEY and CDR2 is SVGEGT. CDR3 protein: CASRRTGTLNEQYF. The CDR3 region has the DNA TGTGCCAGCAGACGGACAGGGACTCTCAATGAGCAGTACTTC.

Here the CDR3 reads CASKGTGYFYEQYF. Written as DNA, the CDR3 is TGTGCCAGCAAAGGGACAGGGTACTTCTACGAGCAGTACTTC. V and J are TRBV6-2 or TRBV6-3 and TRBJ2-7; 9 bases are a match to TRBD1. The CDR3 totals 14 residues. V gave up 7 bases and J gave up 3 bases; unmatched junction bases: 7. Per the germline V gene, CDR1 is MNHEY and CDR2 is SVGEGT.

The chain has TRBV28 and TRBJ2-5; 8 bases map to TRBD1. The end of the DNA aligns better with TRBJ2-7, so the J call may be wrong. Germline V CDR1 and CDR2: MDHEN, SYDVKM. The CDR3 totals 14 residues. The CDR3 DNA is TGTGCCAGCAGATCCGACAGGGGAACCTACGAGCAGTACTTC. Translation: CASRSDRGTYEQYF.

The genes are TRBV20-1 and TRBJ2-3; no definite D call. This CDR3 region has 15 residues. V was cut by 6 bases and J by 2 bases, with 18 bases left in between. Germline CDR1 is DFQATT and CDR2 is SNEGSKA (reference sequence). The CDR3 here is CSARSRPAATDTQYF. The CDR3 nucleotides are TGCAGTGCCCGTTCGAGGCCAGCCGCCACAGATACGCAGTATTTT.

The CDR3 bases are TGTGCCAGCAGCCCCAGGGTATTTTCGGATTCACCCCTCCACTTT. This codes for CASSPRVFSDSPLHF. The chain links TRBV7-2 to TRBJ1-6, with a tentative D call TRBD1 (5 bases). This CDR3 has 15 residues. Germline lookup yields CDR1 SGHTA and CDR2 FQGNSA. The V gene lost 5 bases and the J gene lost 8 bases, with 16 bases spanning the gap.

This clonotype was counted many times. This rearrangement joins TRBV7-2 to TRBJ2-1; weak D call: TRBD1 (6 bases). Trimming took 2 bases from V and 0 from J, leaving 17 bases between them. The CDR3 extends over 18 amino acids. Per germline, CDR1 SGHTA and CDR2 FQGNSA. CDR3 loop: CASSLYGPWDNSYNEQFF. CDR3 sequence (DNA): TGTGCCAGCAGCTTATATGGGCCTTGGGACAACTCCTACAATGAGCAGTTCTTC.

V usage is TRBV20-1 and J usage is TRBJ2-1; maybe TRBD2 (6 bases). Germline assignment: CDR1 DFQATT and CDR2 SNEGSKA (reference sequence). Trimming removed 0 bases from V and 6 bases from J, with 15 bases in between. CDR3 length: 15 residues. Here the CDR3 DNA reads TGCAGTGCTAGAGATGGTCGGGGGTCCCTCAATGAGCAGTTCTTC. This sequence encodes CSARDGRGSLNEQFF.

The CDR3 spells CSVEVRGGDTQYF. CDR3 coding DNA: TGCAGCGTTGAAGTACGAGGGGGAGATACGCAGTATTTT. This chain uses TRBV29-1 with TRBJ2-3; perhaps TRBD1 as D (6 bases). This CDR3 is built from 13 residues. Germline V gene lookup returns CDR1 SQVTM and CDR2 ANQGSEA. V lost 1 base and J lost 5, with 10 bases in between.

The genes are TRBV7-2 and TRBJ2-5; D tentatively reads TRBD1 or TRBD2 (5 bases each). This CDR3 has 13 residues. From germline, CDR1 is SGHTA and CDR2 FQGNSA. The V end lost 5 bases, the J end lost 11 bases, and 18 bases lay between the germline ends. CDR3 bases: TGTGCCAGCAGCACCGGGACCCTCAATGAGCAGTACTTC. Translation: CASSTGTLNEQYF.

This clonotype was counted only a few times. The chain carries TRBV4-2 and TRBJ1-1; 9 bases are a match to TRBD1. The CDR3 is 13 residues long. Germline CDR1 is LGHNA and CDR2 is YNFKEQ. J lost 9 bases, V lost 3 bases, and 5 bases had no gene match. The CDR3 protein is CASSQETGGKAFF. DNA of the CDR3: TGTGCCAGCAGCCAGGAGACAGGGGGGAAAGCTTTCTTT.

The V call is TRBV29-1, the J call TRBJ2-1; the D call may be TRBD1 or TRBD2 (5 bases each). The germline CDR1 and CDR2 sequences are SQVTM and ANQGSEA. The V end lost 6 bases, the J end lost 6 bases, and 12 bases lay between the germline ends. The CDR3 runs 12 residues. The CDR3 DNA reads as TGCAGCGTCGACAGCGGCCTCAATGAGCAGTTCTTC. Encoded protein: CSVDSGLNEQFF.

The CDR3 DNA reads TGTGCCAGCAGCTTCGGCTTTAACTATGGCTACACCTTC. Translating it yields CASSFGFNYGYTF. V usage is TRBV7-2 and J usage is TRBJ1-2; no clear D gene. Germline CDR1 and CDR2: SGHTA and FQGNSA. The CDR3 runs 13 residues. V gave up 3 bases and J gave up 1 base, with 6 bases separating them.

The rearrangement uses TRBV2 and TRBJ2-7; TRBD1 is a possible D gene (6 bases). CDR1 is SNHLY, CDR2 FYNNEI, per germline. With 7 bases removed from V and 2 bases from J, the gap between germline ends came to 12 bases. The CDR3 loop spans 13 amino acids. The CDR3 DNA sequence: TGTGCCAGCAACAGGGATCAAACCTACGAGCAGTACTTC. It is translated as CASNRDQTYEQYF.

The gene calls are TRBV7-9 and TRBJ1-1, with TRBD1 matching 7 bases. Germline lookup yields CDR1 SEHNR and CDR2 FQNEAQ (reference sequence). V shed 5 bases, J shed 5 bases, and the junction held 11 bases outside the gene matches. The CDR3 consists of 15 residues. As DNA, the CDR3 is TGTGCCAGCAGCCCCGGCAGGGGGGCGTCGACTGAAGCTTTCTTT. Translation gives CASSPGRGASTEAFF.

The chain recombines TRBV25-1 with TRBJ1-4, with unresolved D. The CDR3 has 16 amino acids. V was clipped by 4 bases and J by 0 bases, with 12 bases between them. CDR1 is MGHDK and CDR2 is SYGVNS in the germline V gene. This CDR3 reads CASSARRSSTNEKLFF. DNA of the CDR3: TGTGCCAGCAGTGCCCGTCGCAGCTCAACTAATGAAAAACTGTTTTTT.

This chain uses TRBV7-9 with TRBJ1-4; D gene uncertain. Germline CDR1 and CDR2: SEHNR and FQNEAQ (reference sequence). The CDR3 is 16 residues long. The ends were cut back, 0 bases at V and 7 bases at J, with 15 bases in the middle. CDR3 coding DNA: TGTGCCAGCAGCTTAGCGCCGACATCCTCCCTTGAAAAACTGTTTTTT. This sequence encodes CASSLAPTSSLEKLFF.

V and J are TRBV24-1 and TRBJ2-1; maybe TRBD1 (5 bases). Germline CDR1 KGHDR, CDR2 SFDVKD. This CDR3 spans 14 amino acids. Deletions cut 3 bases from V and 6 bases from J, with 11 bases between. Here the CDR3 DNA reads TGTGCCACCAGTGATAGACAGTTGGGCAATGAGCAGTTCTTC. Protein: CATSDRQLGNEQFF.

This clonotype was seen only a few times. V is TRBV29-1 and J is TRBJ2-1; TRBD2 matches 7 bases. Germline-derived CDR1 and CDR2 are SQVTM and ANQGSEA. J lost 2 bases, V lost 1 base, and 5 bases had no gene match. The CDR3 runs 15 residues. The CDR3, as DNA: TGCAGCGTTGAAGGGCTAGCGGAGACCTACAATGAGCAGTTCTTC. As protein: CSVEGLAETYNEQFF.

This clonotype was observed at least ten times. J is TRBJ2-7 and V is TRBV2; D gene ambiguous. The V gene's germline CDR1 is SNHLY and CDR2 FYNNEI. Trimming left V 4 bases short and J 1 base short, with 11 bases between. The length of the CDR3 is 14 residues. In nucleotides, the CDR3 is TGTGCCAGCAGTGCCGATCCCGCGTCCTACGAGCAGTACTTC. Protein sequence: CASSADPASYEQYF.

The chain carries TRBV4-3 and TRBJ2-5; TRBD2 aligns across 8 bases. The CDR3 has 13 residues. The V gene's germline CDR1 is LGHNA and CDR2 YSLEER. Trimming removed 0 bases from V and 13 bases from J; junction bases left unmatched: 7. CDR3 nucleotides: TGCGCCAGCAGCCAAGATCTCGAGCGGGAGCTGTACTTC. Encoded protein: CASSQDLERELYF.